This T cell receptor beta chain was sequenced during a study of OX40 agonist ivuxolimab in advanced cancers. Findings and limits, study-wide: Determination of antigen specificity was not performed for the expanded peripheral T cells.

Regarding this clone: Its antigen is still unknown.

Trimming cost V 10 bases and J 9 bases; bases outside gene matches: 19. Germline CDR1 and CDR2: MNHNY and SVGAGI (reference sequence). The CDR3 length is 15 residues. The table came from immunoSEQ multiplex PCR; TCRdb's copy has only in-frame clones and leaves some out. The sample has around 63,000 clones; around nine tenths are singletons. This clonotype was sampled from an adult with an advanced solid tumor such as melanoma, head and neck, liver or kidney cancer. The sequencing used CD4+ or CD8+ T cells sorted from blood, collected in a trial of the OX40 agonist ivuxolimab. The chain employs TRBV6-6 and TRBJ2-7; 9 bases are shared with TRBD1. CDR3 protein: CATAKSGQGKGGQYF. The CDR3 nucleotides are TGTGCCACCGCAAAATCCGGACAGGGGAAAGGTGGGCAGTACTTC.